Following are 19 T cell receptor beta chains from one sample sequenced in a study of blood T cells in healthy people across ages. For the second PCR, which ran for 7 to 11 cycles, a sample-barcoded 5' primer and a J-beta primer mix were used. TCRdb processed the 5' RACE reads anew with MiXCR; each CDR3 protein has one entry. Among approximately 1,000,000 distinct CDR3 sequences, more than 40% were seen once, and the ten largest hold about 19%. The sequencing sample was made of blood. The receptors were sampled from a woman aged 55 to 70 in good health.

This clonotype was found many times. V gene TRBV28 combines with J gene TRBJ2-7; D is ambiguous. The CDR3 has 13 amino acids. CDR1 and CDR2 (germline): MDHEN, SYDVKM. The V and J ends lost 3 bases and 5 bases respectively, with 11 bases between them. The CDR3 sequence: CASSLRFPNEQYF. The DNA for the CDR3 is TGTGCCAGCAGTTTGCGGTTTCCCAACGAGCAGTACTTC.

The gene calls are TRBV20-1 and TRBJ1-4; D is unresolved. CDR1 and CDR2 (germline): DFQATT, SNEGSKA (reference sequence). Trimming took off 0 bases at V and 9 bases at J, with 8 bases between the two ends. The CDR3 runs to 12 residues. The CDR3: CSARERPKKLFF. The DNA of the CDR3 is TGCAGTGCTAGAGAGAGGCCCAAAAAACTGTTTTTT.

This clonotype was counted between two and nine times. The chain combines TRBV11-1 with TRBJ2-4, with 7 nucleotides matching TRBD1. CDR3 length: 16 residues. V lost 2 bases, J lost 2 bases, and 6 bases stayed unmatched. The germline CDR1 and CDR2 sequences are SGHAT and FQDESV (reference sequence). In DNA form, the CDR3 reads TGTGCCAGCAGCTTATATAAGGGGGCTACCAAAAACATTCAGTACTTC. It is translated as CASSLYKGATKNIQYF.

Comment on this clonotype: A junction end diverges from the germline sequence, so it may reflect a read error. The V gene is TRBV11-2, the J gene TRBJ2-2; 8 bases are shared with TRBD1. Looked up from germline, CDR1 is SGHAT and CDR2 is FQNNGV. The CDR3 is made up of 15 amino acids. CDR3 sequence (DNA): TGTGCCAGCAGCGGACAGGGTATTGGGGCCGGGGGGCTGTTTTTT. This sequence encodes CASSGQGIGAGGLFF.

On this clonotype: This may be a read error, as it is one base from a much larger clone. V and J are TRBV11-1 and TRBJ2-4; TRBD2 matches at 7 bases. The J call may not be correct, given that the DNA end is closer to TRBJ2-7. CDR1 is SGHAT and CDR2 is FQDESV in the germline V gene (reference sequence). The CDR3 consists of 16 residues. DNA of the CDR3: TGTGCCTGCAGCTTGGCTAGCGGAGGTTACCCCTACGAGCAGTACTTC. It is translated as CACSLASGGYPYEQYF.

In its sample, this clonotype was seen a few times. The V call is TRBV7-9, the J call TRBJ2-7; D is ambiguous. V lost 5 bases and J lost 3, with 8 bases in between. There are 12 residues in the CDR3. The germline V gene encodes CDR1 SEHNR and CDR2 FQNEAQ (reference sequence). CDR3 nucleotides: TGTGCCAGCAGCGTCGAGGTCTACGAGCAGTACTTC. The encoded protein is CASSVEVYEQYF.

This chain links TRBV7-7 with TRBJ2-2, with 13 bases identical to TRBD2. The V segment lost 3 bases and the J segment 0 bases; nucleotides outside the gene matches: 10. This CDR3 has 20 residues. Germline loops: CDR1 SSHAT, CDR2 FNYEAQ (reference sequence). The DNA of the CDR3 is TGTGCCAGCAGCTTGGGACTAGCGGGAAGCGGGGTACCGAACACCGGGGAGCTGTTTTTT. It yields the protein CASSLGLAGSGVPNTGELFF. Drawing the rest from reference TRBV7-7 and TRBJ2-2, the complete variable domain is GAGVSQSPRYKVTKRGQDVTLRCDPISSHATLYWYQQALGQGPEFLTYFNYEAQPDKSGLPSDRFSAERPEGSISTLTIQRTEQRDSAMYRCASSLGLAGSGVPNTGELFFGEGSRLTVL.

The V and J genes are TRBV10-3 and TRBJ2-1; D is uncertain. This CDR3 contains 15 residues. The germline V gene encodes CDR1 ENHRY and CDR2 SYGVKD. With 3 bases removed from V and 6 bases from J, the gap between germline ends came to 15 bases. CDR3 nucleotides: TGTGCCATCAGTGAACTTTACCGTCTAGGCAATGAGCAGTTCTTC. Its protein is CAISELYRLGNEQFF.

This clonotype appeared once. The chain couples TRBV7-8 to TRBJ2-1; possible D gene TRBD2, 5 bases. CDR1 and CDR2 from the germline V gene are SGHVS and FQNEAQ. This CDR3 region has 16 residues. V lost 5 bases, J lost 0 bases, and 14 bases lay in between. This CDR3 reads CASSAFGVISYNEQFF. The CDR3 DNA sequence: TGTGCCAGCAGCGCCTTCGGGGTGATCTCCTACAATGAGCAGTTCTTC.

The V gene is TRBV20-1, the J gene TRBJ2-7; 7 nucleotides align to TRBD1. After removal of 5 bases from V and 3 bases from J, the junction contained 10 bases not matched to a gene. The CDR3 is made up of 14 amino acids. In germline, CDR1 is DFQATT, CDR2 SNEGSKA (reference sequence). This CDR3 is CSAPSTGSSYEQYF. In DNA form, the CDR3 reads TGCAGTGCTCCTTCGACAGGGAGTAGCTACGAGCAGTACTTC.

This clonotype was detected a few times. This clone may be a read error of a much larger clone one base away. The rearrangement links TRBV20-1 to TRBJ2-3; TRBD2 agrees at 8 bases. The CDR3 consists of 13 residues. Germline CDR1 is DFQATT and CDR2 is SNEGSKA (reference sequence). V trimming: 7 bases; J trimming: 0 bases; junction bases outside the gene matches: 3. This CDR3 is CSVPSGSTDTQYF. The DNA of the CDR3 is TGCAGTGTCCCTAGCGGGAGCACAGATACGCAGTATTTT.

The CDR3, as DNA: TGCAGTGCTACCCGCAACTCAGAAGCGGGAGGGCAAGAGACCCAGTACTTC. As protein: CSATRNSEAGGQETQYF. This chain connects TRBV20-1 to TRBJ2-5, with TRBD2 identical over 10 bases. The CDR3 sequence is 17 residues long. With V trimmed by 4 bases and J by 2 bases, 13 bases remained unmatched. The V gene's germline CDR1 is DFQATT and CDR2 SNEGSKA (reference sequence).

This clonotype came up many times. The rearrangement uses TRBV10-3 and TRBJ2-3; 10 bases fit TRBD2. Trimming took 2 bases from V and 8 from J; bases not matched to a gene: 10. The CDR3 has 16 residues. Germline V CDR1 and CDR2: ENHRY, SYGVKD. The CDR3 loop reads CAISEPMTLAGGTQYF. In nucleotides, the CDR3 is TGTGCCATCAGTGAGCCTATGACTTTAGCGGGAGGTACGCAGTATTTT.

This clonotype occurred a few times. The chain's CDR3 is CASSLVGRQENYGYTF. For the CDR3, the DNA is TGTGCCAGCAGCTTAGTAGGAAGACAGGAGAACTATGGCTACACCTTC. The chain couples TRBV13 to TRBJ1-2; D might be TRBD1 (6 bases). This CDR3 has 16 amino acids. Per the germline V gene, CDR1 is PRHDT and CDR2 is FYEKMQ (reference sequence). Trimming removed 1 base at V and 2 bases at J, with 14 bases between.

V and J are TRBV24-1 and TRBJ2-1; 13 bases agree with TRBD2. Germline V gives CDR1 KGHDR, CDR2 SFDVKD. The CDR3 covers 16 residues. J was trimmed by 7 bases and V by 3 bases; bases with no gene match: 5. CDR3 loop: CATSDPGLAGQNEQFF. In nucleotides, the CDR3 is TGTGCCACCAGTGATCCGGGACTAGCGGGACAAAATGAGCAGTTCTTC.

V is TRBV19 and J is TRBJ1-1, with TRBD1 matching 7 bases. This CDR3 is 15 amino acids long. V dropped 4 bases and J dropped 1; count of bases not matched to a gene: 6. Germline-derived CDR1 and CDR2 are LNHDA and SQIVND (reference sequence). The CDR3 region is CASSTTGQPNTEAFF. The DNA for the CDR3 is TGTGCCAGTAGTACAACGGGACAGCCGAACACTGAAGCTTTCTTT.

The CDR3 DNA sequence: TGCAGTGCTAGAGGTGTTTGGCAGGGGGCTGGCTACACCTTC. Protein product: CSARGVWQGAGYTF. J is TRBJ1-2 and V is TRBV20-1; 8 bases match TRBD1. CDR1 is DFQATT, CDR2 SNEGSKA, per germline (reference sequence). CDR3 length: 14 amino acids. J lost 7 bases, V lost 1 base, and 8 bases had no gene match.

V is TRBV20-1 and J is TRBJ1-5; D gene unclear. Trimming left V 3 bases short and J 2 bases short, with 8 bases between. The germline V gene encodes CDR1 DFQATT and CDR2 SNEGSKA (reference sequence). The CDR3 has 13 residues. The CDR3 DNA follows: TGCAGTGCTAGTTACAGCGGCAATCAGCCCCAGCATTTT. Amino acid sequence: CSASYSGNQPQHF.

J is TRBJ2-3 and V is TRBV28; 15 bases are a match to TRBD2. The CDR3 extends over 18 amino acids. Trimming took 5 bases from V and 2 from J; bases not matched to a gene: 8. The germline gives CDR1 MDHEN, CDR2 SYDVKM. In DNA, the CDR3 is TGTGCCAGCAGTCCCCCGGGACTAGCGGGAGGCTACACAGATACGCAGTATTTT. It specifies CASSPPGLAGGYTDTQYF.